The 29 T cell receptor beta chains given below trace back to one sample, sequenced in a study of blood T cell repertoires in COVID-19. Clones were read by immunoSEQ multiplex PCR, and TCRdb kept only the in-frame ones, dropping some. The table has about 87,000 clones, around nine tenths seen once. The specimen was peripheral blood. Every receptor here comes from a woman older than 75 with acute or convalescent COVID-19.

The chain carries TRBV12-5 and TRBJ2-1; D is possibly TRBD1 (6 bases). Per germline, CDR1 LGHNT and CDR2 FRNRAP. V gave up 7 bases and J gave up 6 bases, with 19 bases separating them. The CDR3 is 15 residues long. Here the CDR3 DNA reads TGTGCTAGTGCCCCGTCCGGGACACCATCCAATGAGCAGTTCTTC. The encoded protein is CASAPSGTPSNEQFF.

This clone was picked up one time. J is TRBJ2-7 and V is TRBV9, with unresolved D. The CDR3 has 15 amino acids. Germline values: CDR1 SGDLS, CDR2 YYNGEE. V was cut by 0 bases and J by 5 bases, with 15 bases left in between. The CDR3 region is CASSVGAGIKDEQYF. The CDR3 bases are TGTGCCAGCAGCGTAGGGGCAGGCATAAAGGACGAGCAGTACTTC.

The chain couples TRBV19 to TRBJ1-1; 7 bases are a match to TRBD1. Unmatched junction bases numbered 16, after V lost 5 bases and J lost 10 bases. The CDR3 has 15 amino acids. The V gene's germline CDR1 is LNHDA and CDR2 SQIVND (reference sequence). CDR3 DNA sequence: TGTGCCAGTAGTGAATTCCGGGACAGTCCCCGTGGAGCTTTCTTT. This translates into CASSEFRDSPRGAFF.

This chain links TRBV2 with TRBJ2-1; D may be TRBD1 (6 bases). Germline CDR1 SNHLY, CDR2 FYNNEI. This CDR3 spans 15 amino acids. V was cut by 6 bases and J by 3 bases, with 15 bases left in between. The CDR3 DNA reads as TGTGCCAGCAGCCAACAGGGTCTCAACTACAATGAGCAGTTCTTC. Translated: CASSQQGLNYNEQFF.

This rearrangement joins TRBV12-3 or TRBV12-4 to TRBJ1-2; the match to TRBD1 covers 7 bases. The CDR3 has 12 residues. The junction had 2 bases not matched to a gene; V was cut back by 6 bases and J by 4 bases. The chain's CDR3 is CASSRDSYGYTF. The CDR3 DNA reads TGTGCCAGCAGCCGGGACAGCTATGGCTACACCTTC.

J is TRBJ1-1 and V is TRBV27; possible D gene TRBD1, 5 bases. The CDR3 has 15 amino acids. Germline V CDR1 and CDR2: MNHEY, SMNVEV (reference sequence). V was trimmed by 5 bases and J by 1 base, leaving 14 bases between them. In DNA, the CDR3 is TGTGCCAGCAGTCCACGGGGGTTTAGGAACACTGAAGCTTTCTTT. Translating gives CASSPRGFRNTEAFF.

This clone was seen just once. The rearrangement joins TRBV15 to TRBJ1-3, with D unresolved. V shed 3 bases and J shed 0 bases, with 9 bases lying between them. Germline lookup yields CDR1 LNHNV and CDR2 YYDKDF (reference sequence). The CDR3 covers 15 residues. CDR3 DNA: TGTGCCACCAGCAGGGCCCGGGGCTCTGGAAACACCATATATTTT. It codes for CATSRARGSGNTIYF.

This clone appeared once. The CDR3 spells CASSLVAAGEGNQPQHF. The CDR3, as DNA: TGTGCCAGCAGCTTAGTTGCCGCAGGGGAAGGCAATCAGCCCCAGCATTTT. The chain joins TRBV7-9 to TRBJ1-5; D is possibly TRBD1 (6 bases). Trimming took 1 base from V and 2 from J, leaving 15 bases between them. The germline CDR1 and CDR2 sequences are SEHNR and FQNEAQ (reference sequence). This CDR3 is 17 amino acids long. Variable domain in full (rest from reference TRBV7-9 and TRBJ1-5): DTGVSQNPRHKITKRGQNVTFRCDPISEHNRLYWYRQTLGQGPEFLTYFQNEAQLEKSRLLSDRFSAERPKGSFSTLEIQRTEQGDSAMYLCASSLVAAGEGNQPQHFGDGTRLSIL.

The chain carries TRBV19 and TRBJ2-1, with D possibly TRBD1 on 6 matching bases. V was clipped by 3 bases and J by 3 bases, with 15 bases between them. Germline V gives CDR1 LNHDA, CDR2 SQIVND (reference sequence). CDR3 length equals 16 residues. The CDR3 DNA reads TGTGCCAGTAGTATTTCAACAGGGCAGGGCTACAATGAGCAGTTCTTC. This gives the protein CASSISTGQGYNEQFF.

This rearrangement joins TRBV6-5 to TRBJ1-3, with D possibly TRBD1 on 6 matching bases. Germline assignment: CDR1 MNHEY and CDR2 SVGAGI. This CDR3 spans 14 amino acids. Trimming stripped 10 bases from V and 3 bases from J, with 16 bases between. In nucleotides, the CDR3 is TGTGCCATCACTCGGGGGGCGAGTGGAAACACCATATATTTT. This encodes CAITRGASGNTIYF.

This chain connects TRBV11-3 to TRBJ2-1; D gene unclear. Germline lookup yields CDR1 SGHNT and CDR2 YENEEA. CDR3 length: 14 amino acids. V was clipped by 6 bases and J by 5 bases, with 14 bases between them. The CDR3 loop reads CASRPARLNNEQFF. The CDR3 DNA is TGTGCCAGCAGACCCGCCAGGTTGAACAATGAGCAGTTCTTC.

V gene TRBV7-2 combines with J gene TRBJ2-2; the D is unclear. Trimming shortened V by 2 bases and J by 2 bases, and 15 bases separated the two germline ends. The CDR3 runs to 17 residues. Germline V gene data show CDR1 as SGHTA and CDR2 as FQGNSA. The chain's CDR3 is CASSLTAPRRNTGELFF. Here the CDR3 DNA reads TGTGCCAGCAGCTTAACTGCGCCCAGGCGAAACACCGGGGAGCTGTTTTTT.

The chain links TRBV7-9 to TRBJ2-3; perhaps TRBD2 as D (6 bases). Trimming removed 5 bases at V and 0 bases at J, with 15 bases between. CDR1 SEHNR and CDR2 FQNEAQ come from the germline V gene (reference sequence). CDR3 size: 16 residues. The CDR3 DNA reads as TGTGCCAGCAGCCCTCCCGGGGCGGGGAGCACAGATACGCAGTATTTT. Residues: CASSPPGAGSTDTQYF.

This sequence joins TRBV3-1 (or the pseudogene TRBV3-2) and TRBJ2-7; no clear D gene. Germline V gives CDR1 LGHDT, CDR2 YNNKEL (reference sequence). V shed 4 bases and J shed 1 base, with 2 bases lying between them. This CDR3 is built from 11 residues. Written as DNA, the CDR3 is TGTGCCAGCAGCCTATCCTACGAGCAGTACTTC. Amino acids: CASSLSYEQYF.

V is TRBV2 and J is TRBJ2-2, with D perhaps matching TRBD2 (5 bases). Germline V gene lookup returns CDR1 SNHLY and CDR2 FYNNEI. V dropped 1 base and J dropped 0 bases, with 6 bases sitting between them. CDR3 length: 15 amino acids. CDR3 coding DNA: TGTGCCAGCAGTGAAGGGCGGGCGAACACCGGGGAGCTGTTTTTT. Protein: CASSEGRANTGELFF.

The chain is built from TRBV3-1 (or the pseudogene TRBV3-2) and TRBJ1-6; no clear D gene. V lost 4 bases and J 9 bases, leaving 10 bases between the germline ends. Germline V gene lookup returns CDR1 LGHDT and CDR2 YNNKEL (reference sequence). CDR3 length: 13 amino acids. CDR3 nucleotide sequence: TGTGCCAGCAGCCCCCCCCGGGGTTCACCCCTCCACTTT. This codes for CASSPPRGSPLHF.

This chain links TRBV19 with TRBJ1-4; tentative D call: TRBD1 (6 bases). The V gene's germline CDR1 is LNHDA and CDR2 SQIVND (reference sequence). Trimming shortened V by 6 bases and J by 3 bases, and 11 bases separated the two germline ends. The CDR3 totals 14 residues. The CDR3 DNA follows: TGTGCCAGTAGCAGACAGGCTTCTAATGAAAAACTGTTTTTT. This translates into CASSRQASNEKLFF.

The V call is TRBV7-6, the J call TRBJ2-5; 7 positions match TRBD2. The CDR3 consists of 15 residues. V trimming: 1 base; J trimming: 4 bases; junction bases outside the gene matches: 6. Germline assignment: CDR1 SGHVS and CDR2 FNYEAQ. The CDR3 nucleotides read TGTGCCAGCAGCTTAGAATGGGGGGGGTCAGAGACCCAGTACTTC. This encodes CASSLEWGGSETQYF.

V is TRBV2 and J is TRBJ2-3; TRBD2 matches at 9 bases. Germline V gene lookup returns CDR1 SNHLY and CDR2 FYNNEI. V lost 0 bases, J lost 4 bases, and 8 bases stayed unmatched. The CDR3 covers 17 residues. This chain's CDR3 is CASSEALSIAGADTQYF. Here the CDR3 DNA reads TGTGCCAGCAGTGAAGCGCTGAGTATAGCGGGAGCAGATACGCAGTATTTT.

The table lists this clone with a count of one. The rearrangement uses TRBV19 and TRBJ2-5; TRBD2 matches at 13 bases. J lost 5 bases, V lost 4 bases, and 7 bases had no gene match. This CDR3 has 16 amino acids. The germline V gene encodes CDR1 LNHDA and CDR2 SQIVND (reference sequence). The CDR3 is CASSSQPGLAGETQYF. The CDR3 DNA reads TGTGCCAGTAGTAGCCAACCGGGACTAGCGGGGGAGACCCAGTACTTC. Supplemented by reference TRBV19 and TRBJ2-5, the full variable domain reads DGGITQSPKYLFRKEGQNVTLSCEQNLNHDAMYWYRQDPGQGLRLIYYSQIVNDFQKGDIAEGYSVSREKKESFPLTVTSAQKNPTAFYLCASSSQPGLAGETQYFGPGTRLLVL.

The CDR3 coding sequence is TGTGCCAGCAGATCATGGACAGGGCTGAACACTGAAGCTTTCTTT. Its protein product is CASRSWTGLNTEAFF. J is TRBJ1-1 and V is TRBV3-1 (or the pseudogene TRBV3-2); 8 positions agree with TRBD1. V lost 6 bases and J lost 0; bases outside the gene matches: 6. The CDR3 contains 15 residues. Germline V gives CDR1 LGHDT, CDR2 YNNKEL (reference sequence).

The chain carries TRBV27 and TRBJ2-3; weak D call: TRBD2 (6 bases). This CDR3 is 14 amino acids long. The germline V and J ends were trimmed by 3 bases and 2 bases, with 9 bases remaining between them. Germline CDR1 and CDR2: MNHEY and SMNVEV (reference sequence). The DNA for the CDR3 is TGTGCCAGCAGTTTGGGACTGAACACAGATACGCAGTATTTT. As protein: CASSLGLNTDTQYF.

The rearrangement uses TRBV6-5 and TRBJ1-3, with 8 bases aligning to TRBD1. CDR3 length: 14 amino acids. CDR1 and CDR2 (germline): MNHEY, SVGAGI. V dropped 5 bases and J dropped 3; count of bases not matched to a gene: 3. The CDR3 DNA sequence: TGTGCCAGCAGTCGGACAGGGTATGGAAACACCATATATTTT. Translation gives CASSRTGYGNTIYF.

The chain combines TRBV7-9 with TRBJ1-3; 10 bases line up with TRBD1. The CDR3 has 15 residues. Per germline, CDR1 SEHNR and CDR2 FQNEAQ (reference sequence). With V trimmed by 5 bases and J by 2 bases, 3 bases remained unmatched. The CDR3 region has the DNA TGTGCCAGCAGCCTAGGGACAGGGGCTGGAAACACCATATATTTT. Its translation: CASSLGTGAGNTIYF. The entire variable domain, with the rest obtained from reference TRBV7-9 and TRBJ1-3, is as follows: DTGVSQNPRHKITKRGQNVTFRCDPISEHNRLYWYRQTLGQGPEFLTYFQNEAQLEKSRLLSDRFSAERPKGSFSTLEIQRTEQGDSAMYLCASSLGTGAGNTIYFGEGSWLTVV.

The CDR3 region has the DNA TGCAGTGCTAGTGGGGGCTATGAGCAGTTCTTC. Its protein product is CSASGGYEQFF. The chain carries TRBV20-1 and TRBJ2-1, with D maybe TRBD1 (6 bases). The V and J ends lost 3 bases and 8 bases respectively, with 8 bases between them. The CDR3 runs to 11 residues. CDR1 DFQATT and CDR2 SNEGSKA come from the germline V gene (reference sequence).

The chain has TRBV12-5 and TRBJ2-7; 9 bases map to TRBD2. V lost 0 bases to trimming and J lost 1 base; unmatched junction nucleotides: 13. Germline values: CDR1 LGHNT, CDR2 FRNRAP. The CDR3 consists of 19 residues. The CDR3 DNA follows: TGTGCTAGTGGTTTGGTAAGGGCGGGGTCGGGACTAGCTTCCTACGAGCAGTACTTC. It translates to CASGLVRAGSGLASYEQYF.

J is TRBJ1-1 and V is TRBV5-6; a possible D gene is TRBD1 (5 bases). The V gene's germline CDR1 is SGHDT and CDR2 YYEEEE. The V gene lost 4 bases and the J gene lost 6 bases, with 13 bases spanning the gap. CDR3 length: 13 residues. CDR3 protein: CASSQGAGAEAFF. The CDR3 DNA sequence: TGTGCCAGCAGCCAGGGTGCGGGAGCTGAAGCTTTCTTT.

This chain links TRBV30 with TRBJ2-3, with TRBD2 identical over 7 bases. Germline assignment: CDR1 GTSNPN and CDR2 SVGIG (reference sequence). J was trimmed by 2 bases and V by 4 bases; bases with no gene match: 9. The CDR3 contains 15 residues. The CDR3 DNA is TGTGCCTGGAAATGGGGCGGGAGCACCACAGATACGCAGTATTTT. It specifies CAWKWGGSTTDTQYF.

The genes are TRBV19 and TRBJ2-1, with D possibly being TRBD1 (5 bases). Germline-derived CDR1 and CDR2 are LNHDA and SQIVND (reference sequence). The CDR3 totals 15 residues. Between the trimmed V and J ends, which lost 3 bases and 10 bases, there was a span of 19 bases. As DNA, the CDR3 is TGTGCCAGTAGTATCCCGTCAGGGTCCAACTCAGAGCAGTTCTTC. Translating gives CASSIPSGSNSEQFF.